The 22 T cell receptor beta chains in this list originate from one sample, sequenced in a study of cytomegalovirus exposure and HLA in healthy donors. 13 Jbeta primers and 60 Vbeta primers were used for the PCR. Produced via immunoSEQ multiplex PCR; TCRdb's table is partial and in-frame only. This sample has about 170,000 clones, with around 76% found just once. The sample consisted of PBMCs. The source of these receptors is a female donor in good health and CMV-seronegative.

The rearrangement joins TRBV4-1 to TRBJ2-5; no definite D call. TRBJ2-7 explains the end of the DNA better; the J call may be wrong. The CDR3 loop spans 14 amino acids. In germline, CDR1 is MGHRA, CDR2 YSYEKL. CDR3 region: CASSQDPQAYEQYF. CDR3 nucleotide sequence: TGCGCCAGCAGCCAAGACCCTCAGGCCTACGAGCAGTACTTC.

In DNA, the CDR3 is TGTGCCAGCAGCTTATGGACAGGCTACAATGAGCAGTTCTTC. This translates into CASSLWTGYNEQFF. The chain links TRBV5-5 to TRBJ2-1, with 7 bases aligning to TRBD1. V gave up 2 bases and J gave up 3 bases; unmatched junction bases: 2. Germline CDR1 is SGHKS and CDR2 is YYEKEE (reference sequence). The CDR3 has 14 amino acids.

The chain employs TRBV9 and TRBJ2-3, with D maybe TRBD2 (5 bases). Trimming removed 0 bases from V and 1 base from J, with 12 bases in between. This CDR3 spans 16 amino acids. In germline, CDR1 is SGDLS, CDR2 YYNGEE. The CDR3 region has the DNA TGTGCCAGCAGCGTAGGTACCACCGGGGGCACAGATACGCAGTATTTT. As protein: CASSVGTTGGTDTQYF.

This clone was counted only a few times. The chain carries TRBV5-4 and TRBJ2-7; 12 bases match TRBD2. This CDR3 spans 16 amino acids. V lost 4 bases and J lost 5; bases outside the gene matches: 10. Germline lookup yields CDR1 SGHNT and CDR2 YYREEE (reference sequence). This CDR3 reads CASSARLAGVVDEQYF. The CDR3 DNA reads TGTGCCAGCAGCGCTAGACTAGCGGGAGTCGTGGACGAGCAGTACTTC.

This chain uses TRBV9 with TRBJ2-2, with 12 bases identical to TRBD2. The CDR3 length is 15 residues. V was pared by 3 bases and J by 8 bases, with 5 bases of the junction left unmatched. Looked up from germline, CDR1 is SGDLS and CDR2 is YYNGEE. The CDR3 here is CASSGLAGVGGELFF. CDR3 bases: TGTGCCAGCAGCGGACTAGCGGGAGTTGGTGGGGAGCTGTTTTTT.

The rearrangement joins TRBV6-5 to TRBJ2-5, with 8 bases lining up with TRBD1. V shed 6 bases and J 5 bases; nucleotides not matched to a gene: 8. CDR3 size: 14 residues. CDR1 is MNHEY and CDR2 is SVGAGI in the germline V gene. The CDR3 nucleotides read TGTGCCAGCAGGGAGTGGACAGGGCTGGAGACCCAGTACTTC. Amino acid sequence: CASREWTGLETQYF.

CDR3 amino acids: CASSLESGYYEQYF. CDR3 DNA: TGTGCCAGCAGCTTAGAATCGGGATACTACGAGCAGTACTTC. The rearrangement uses TRBV7-2 and TRBJ2-7, with D perhaps TRBD2 (5 bases). V was clipped by 1 base and J by 3 bases, with 10 bases between them. Per germline, CDR1 SGHTA and CDR2 FQGNSA. CDR3 length: 14 residues.

Comments on this clone: The same CDR3 is also encoded by other DNA sequences in this sample. The chain joins TRBV19 to TRBJ2-5, with a weak D call TRBD1 (7 bases). Trimming took 6 bases from V and 3 from J, leaving 14 bases between them. This CDR3 comprises 14 residues. CDR1 and CDR2 from the germline V gene are LNHDA and SQIVND (reference sequence). CDR3 residues: CASRLSRGEETQYF. CDR3 bases: TGTGCCAGTAGGCTCTCCAGGGGGGAAGAGACCCAGTACTTC.

This clone was counted between two and nine times. The V gene is TRBV2, the J gene TRBJ2-3; 9 bases align to TRBD1. CDR1 and CDR2 (germline): SNHLY, FYNNEI. CDR3 length: 16 amino acids. V dropped 4 bases and J dropped 4; count of bases not matched to a gene: 9. The CDR3 here is CASSAIGQGFPDTQYF. As DNA, the CDR3 is TGTGCCAGCAGTGCCATAGGACAGGGGTTCCCAGATACGCAGTATTTT.

This chain connects TRBV7-8 to TRBJ2-2, with D possibly being TRBD1 (6 bases). This CDR3 region has 16 residues. Deletions cut 5 bases from V and 2 bases from J, with 15 bases between. From germline, CDR1 is SGHVS and CDR2 FQNEAQ. The CDR3 loop reads CASSLVGTPNTGELFF. CDR3 nucleotides: TGTGCCAGCAGCCTGGTTGGGACACCTAACACCGGGGAGCTGTTTTTT.

This clone was detected a few times. This chain links TRBV2 with TRBJ2-6; 7 nucleotides match TRBD1. The V and J ends lost 6 bases and 4 bases, in that order; junction bases with no gene match: 6. The CDR3 spans 15 residues. Germline values: CDR1 SNHLY, CDR2 FYNNEI. CDR3 DNA: TGTGCCAGCAGGACAGGGTACTCAGGGGCCAACGTCCTGACTTTC. Translating it yields CASRTGYSGANVLTF.

The genes are TRBV15 and TRBJ1-4; 7 bases agree with TRBD1. CDR3 size: 16 residues. V dropped 2 bases and J dropped 4; count of bases not matched to a gene: 7. In germline, CDR1 is LNHNV, CDR2 YYDKDF (reference sequence). In DNA, the CDR3 is TGTGCCACCAGCAGATCCCTGGGACAGTTTAATGAAAAACTGTTTTTT. Translating gives CATSRSLGQFNEKLFF.

Comment on this clone: At the DNA level, this CDR3 is encoded by other sequences in the same sample as well. V is TRBV5-1 and J is TRBJ2-3; D is possibly TRBD1 (5 bases). The V gene's germline CDR1 is SGHRS and CDR2 YFSETQ. There are 15 residues in the CDR3. V was clipped by 3 bases and J by 0 bases, with 11 bases between them. CDR3 in DNA: TGCGCCAGCAGCTCCAGACAGACTAGCACAGATACGCAGTATTTT. The encoded protein is CASSSRQTSTDTQYF.

The chain couples TRBV4-1 to TRBJ2-1; D not certain. V was cut by 0 bases and J by 6 bases, with 15 bases left in between. The CDR3 contains 16 residues. Germline V gives CDR1 MGHRA, CDR2 YSYEKL. The CDR3 reads CASSQDSSRRGNEQFF. CDR3 DNA sequence: TGCGCCAGCAGCCAAGATTCGTCGCGGAGAGGCAATGAGCAGTTCTTC.

This clone was counted between two and nine times. The V gene is TRBV6-5, the J gene TRBJ1-2; 9 bases are shared with TRBD1. The trim removed 5 bases at V and 6 bases at J, leaving 7 bases unmatched. From germline, CDR1 is MNHEY and CDR2 SVGAGI. This CDR3 comprises 14 residues. CDR3 loop: CASSPRTGADGYTF. As DNA, the CDR3 is TGTGCCAGCAGTCCTCGGACAGGGGCGGATGGCTACACCTTC.

The CDR3 loop is CASLLGTNTEAFF. The CDR3, as DNA: TGTGCCAGCTTGTTAGGGACTAACACTGAAGCTTTCTTT. The chain links TRBV18 to TRBJ1-1; TRBD1 is a possible D gene (5 bases). With 7 bases removed from V and 2 bases from J, the gap between germline ends came to 11 bases. The CDR3 extends over 13 amino acids. Germline V gene sequence: CDR1 KGHSH, CDR2 LQKENI.

The sample holds one count of this clone. The rearrangement joins TRBV5-1 to TRBJ1-2; tentatively, D is TRBD1 (5 bases). The CDR3 sequence is 16 residues long. V gave up 0 bases and J gave up 5 bases, with 17 bases separating them. Per germline, CDR1 SGHRS and CDR2 YFSETQ. The CDR3 reads CASSLGGLPEYYGYTF. CDR3 nucleotide sequence: TGCGCCAGCAGCTTGGGGGGCCTCCCCGAATATTATGGCTACACCTTC.

A word on this clone: The identical CDR3 is also encoded by other nucleotide sequences in the sample. This chain joins TRBV9 and TRBJ2-3; TRBD2 agrees at 9 bases. The CDR3 loop spans 15 amino acids. Per the germline V gene, CDR1 is SGDLS and CDR2 is YYNGEE. Trimming cost V 1 base and J 1 base; bases outside gene matches: 1. In DNA form, the CDR3 reads TGTGCCAGCAGCGTACGCGGGGGGGGCACAGATACGCAGTATTTT. Amino acid sequence: CASSVRGGGTDTQYF.

The chain combines TRBV5-1 with TRBJ2-2, with D perhaps matching TRBD1 (5 bases). V was cut by 3 bases and J by 2 bases, with 8 bases left in between. CDR3 size: 14 residues. Per the germline V gene, CDR1 is SGHRS and CDR2 is YFSETQ. As DNA, the CDR3 is TGCGCCAGCAGCTCGACAGCAAACACCGGGGAGCTGTTTTTT. This gives the protein CASSSTANTGELFF.

This clone was picked up one time. This chain links TRBV19 with TRBJ1-1, with 11 positions matching TRBD1. Germline V CDR1 and CDR2: LNHDA, SQIVND (reference sequence). The CDR3 has 16 residues. Trimming at V came to 5 bases and at J to 6 bases, leaving 11 bases not matched to a gene. CDR3 region: CASSGQGAIRNAEAFF. CDR3 DNA: TGTGCCAGTAGTGGACAGGGGGCAATAAGAAACGCTGAAGCTTTCTTT.

The sample holds one count of this clone. The genes are TRBV5-1 and TRBJ1-5; D is unresolved. V was clipped by 3 bases and J by 5 bases, with 9 bases between them. The CDR3 extends over 13 amino acids. CDR1 SGHRS and CDR2 YFSETQ come from the germline V gene. CDR3 in DNA: TGCGCCAGCAGCTCGCTACCCGATCAGCCCCAGCATTTT. Protein sequence: CASSSLPDQPQHF.

Written as DNA, the CDR3 is TGTGCCAGCAGTGCGCAGGGTGTTTTTGGAACAGATACGCAGTATTTT. Translated, it gives CASSAQGVFGTDTQYF. This chain connects TRBV6-1 to TRBJ2-3, with D perhaps matching TRBD1 (5 bases). Per germline, CDR1 MNHNS and CDR2 SASEGT. The V end lost 4 bases, the J end lost 3 bases, and 17 bases lay between the germline ends. There are 16 residues in the CDR3.